Each of the 18 T cell receptor beta chains below was sequenced from the same sample in a study of CD8 T cells in ankylosing spondylitis. One entry per CDR3 protein results from TCRdb running MiXCR on the 5' RACE reads. The repertoire consists of under 250,000 distinct CDR3 sequences, with approximately 8.4% occurring once and the leading ten covering about 5%. The source material was blood, either unsorted or a sorted T cell fraction (not recorded which). The source is a female donor with ankylosing spondylitis or in good health (not recorded which).

This clonotype has a count of ten or more. The chain has TRBV4-3 and TRBJ2-5, with TRBD2 matching over 7 bases. The CDR3 runs 15 residues. V shed 0 bases, J shed 4 bases, and the junction held 5 bases outside the gene matches. CDR1 and CDR2 from the germline V gene are LGHNA and YSLEER. The CDR3 DNA follows: TGCGCCAGCAGCCAAGATCTCCCGGGGGGAGAGACCCAGTACTTC. It codes for CASSQDLPGGETQYF.

This clonotype showed up many times. The CDR3 reads CASSWLAGGNTGELFF. The CDR3 coding sequence is TGTGCCAGCAGTTGGTTAGCGGGAGGGAACACCGGGGAGCTGTTTTTT. The V gene is TRBV27, the J gene TRBJ2-2; 10 bases line up with TRBD2. V lost 4 bases and J lost 1; bases outside the gene matches: 3. CDR3 length equals 16 residues. From germline, CDR1 is MNHEY and CDR2 SMNVEV (reference sequence).

This clonotype was observed at least ten times. This sequence joins TRBV9 and TRBJ2-7, with TRBD2 matching 9 bases. This CDR3 spans 18 amino acids. Per germline, CDR1 SGDLS and CDR2 YYNGEE. V was clipped by 4 bases and J by 0 bases; unmatched bases: 14. The CDR3 protein is CASSPRTSDPSYSYEQYF. The CDR3 DNA reads as TGTGCCAGCAGCCCCCGGACTAGCGATCCCTCATACTCCTACGAGCAGTACTTC.

Of note for this clonotype: This may come from a read error, since a much larger clone is one base off. This chain joins TRBV24-1 and TRBJ2-1; TRBD2 matches at 8 bases. The CDR3 loop spans 14 amino acids. CDR1 is KGHDR and CDR2 is SFDVKD in the germline V gene. CDR3 amino acids: CAASSSGSYNEQFF. CDR3 DNA sequence: TGTGCCGCCAGTTCGAGCGGGAGCTACAATGAGCAGTTCTTC.

This clonotype was found many times. The V and J genes are TRBV29-1 and TRBJ2-1, with D possibly matching TRBD2 (5 bases). V shed 4 bases and J shed 8 bases, with 15 bases lying between them. The CDR3 runs to 13 residues. The germline V gene has CDR1 SQVTM and CDR2 ANQGSEA. Written as DNA, the CDR3 is TGCAGCGTTGTTCGACTTCCCGGGGATGAGCAGTTCTTC. As protein: CSVVRLPGDEQFF.

This clonotype has at least ten counts. The rearrangement uses TRBV29-1 and TRBJ2-7, with a possible D match to TRBD1 (5 bases). The germline V gene has CDR1 SQVTM and CDR2 ANQGSEA. CDR3 length equals 14 residues. V was pared by 7 bases and J by 0 bases, with 16 bases between. CDR3 residues: CSGAIGQGSYEQYF. The CDR3 region has the DNA TGCAGCGGAGCCATAGGGCAGGGCTCCTACGAGCAGTACTTC.

The table lists this clonotype with many counts. This chain connects TRBV3-1 to TRBJ2-6; TRBD2 might be the D (6 bases). V was clipped by 3 bases and J by 0 bases, with 6 bases between them. Germline V gene sequence: CDR1 LGHDT, CDR2 YNNKEL (reference sequence). This CDR3 comprises 15 residues. This chain's CDR3 is CASSHSGSGANVLTF. The CDR3 bases are TGTGCCAGCAGCCATAGCGGCTCTGGGGCCAACGTCCTGACTTTC.

This clonotype was counted many times. This rearrangement joins TRBV4-3 to TRBJ2-3, with D uncertain. This CDR3 has 17 amino acids. CDR1 LGHNA and CDR2 YSLEER come from the germline V gene. Between the trimmed V and J ends, which lost 5 bases and 2 bases, there was a span of 20 bases. The CDR3 bases are TGCGCCAGCAGCTCCTTCCTTACAACGGGCCTCACAGATACGCAGTATTTT. Protein: CASSSFLTTGLTDTQYF.

Concerning this clonotype: A much larger clone lies one base from this, so it may be a read error. The chain joins TRBV6-5 to TRBJ2-6, with D perhaps matching TRBD2 (5 bases). There are 16 residues in the CDR3. V lost 1 base to trimming and J lost 8 bases, with 15 bases between them. The germline V gene encodes CDR1 MNHEY and CDR2 SVGAGI. The CDR3 DNA reads TGTGCCAGCAGTTACTTACGGGTCTACGGGACCAACGTCCTGACTTTC. This translates into CASSYLRVYGTNVLTF.

Ten or more counts support this clonotype. The rearrangement uses TRBV2 and TRBJ1-1; 9 nucleotides match TRBD1. CDR1 SNHLY and CDR2 FYNNEI come from the germline V gene. V lost 8 bases and J lost 4; bases outside the gene matches: 5. This CDR3 region has 13 residues. The CDR3 here is CASGTGLVTEAFF. CDR3 DNA: TGTGCCAGCGGGACAGGGTTGGTCACTGAAGCTTTCTTT.

Regarding this clonotype: This may stem from a read error, because a much larger clone lies one nucleotide away. The genes are TRBV9 and TRBJ2-1, with D tentatively TRBD2 (6 bases). CDR3 length: 14 amino acids. Germline CDR1 and CDR2: SGDLS and YYNGEE. CDR3 nucleotide sequence: TGTACCAGCAGCGCGAGGGGCGGGATCGAGGAGCAGTTCTTC. Translated, it gives CTSSARGGIEEQFF.

The chain joins TRBV20-1 to TRBJ1-4; no firm D call. Germline CDR1 and CDR2: DFQATT and SNEGSKA (reference sequence). The V gene lost 1 base and the J gene lost 6 bases, with 6 bases spanning the gap. The CDR3 has 12 residues. The CDR3 here is CSARVRDEKLFF. CDR3 DNA: TGCAGTGCTAGAGTTCGCGATGAAAAACTGTTTTTT.

This clonotype was counted many times. The genes are TRBV7-2 and TRBJ1-1; no clear D. CDR3 length: 13 residues. V was shortened by 1 base and J by 5 bases, with 8 bases between the two germline ends. Germline values: CDR1 SGHTA, CDR2 FQGNSA. The CDR3 region has the DNA TGTGCCAGCAGCTTAGTAGGGCGGACTGAAGCTTTCTTT. Translating gives CASSLVGRTEAFF.

This clonotype was detected many times. The chain carries TRBV7-2 and TRBJ2-4; 7 nucleotides match TRBD2. Germline V gives CDR1 SGHTA, CDR2 FQGNSA. The CDR3 is 16 residues long. After removal of 2 bases from V and 3 bases from J, the junction contained 7 bases not matched to a gene. The CDR3 spells CASSLRRESGKNIQYF. The CDR3 DNA follows: TGTGCCAGCAGCTTACGGCGGGAGTCTGGCAAAAACATTCAGTACTTC.

This clonotype was detected ten times or more. The chain carries TRBV5-1 and TRBJ1-6, with TRBD1 matching 10 bases. Germline V lookup: CDR1 SGHRS, CDR2 YFSETQ. The CDR3 spans 15 residues. Trimming took 1 base from V and 7 from J; bases not matched to a gene: 2. Written as DNA, the CDR3 is TGCGCCAGCAGCTTGCAGGACAGGGGGAATTCACCCCTCCACTTT. Its protein is CASSLQDRGNSPLHF.

The sample holds one count of this clonotype. A much larger clonotype is one base distant, so this may be a read error. J is TRBJ2-1 and V is TRBV20-1; tentative D call: TRBD1 (6 bases). This CDR3 region has 11 residues. Per germline, CDR1 DFQATT and CDR2 SNEGSKA (reference sequence). The CDR3 nucleotides are TGCATTGCTAGAGCAGGGGTTGGGGAGTTCTTC. As protein: CIARAGVGEFF.

This clonotype was detected ten times or more. The rearrangement joins TRBV5-6 to TRBJ2-1; 8 bases are shared with TRBD1. The V segment lost 3 bases and the J segment 6 bases; nucleotides outside the gene matches: 8. This CDR3 region has 15 residues. Germline-derived CDR1 and CDR2 are SGHDT and YYEEEE. CDR3 sequence reads: CASSWRTGIGNEQFF. In nucleotides, the CDR3 is TGTGCCAGCAGCTGGCGGACAGGGATCGGCAATGAGCAGTTCTTC.

In its sample, this clonotype was seen many times. The V and J genes are TRBV28 and TRBJ1-2, with 12 bases that match TRBD1. The length of the CDR3 is 18 residues. J lost 2 bases, V lost 5 bases, and 12 bases had no gene match. From germline, CDR1 is MDHEN and CDR2 SYDVKM. As DNA, the CDR3 is TGTGCCAGCAGTCCCCCCGGGACAGGGGGCCGAACGAACTATGGCTACACCTTC. Protein: CASSPPGTGGRTNYGYTF.